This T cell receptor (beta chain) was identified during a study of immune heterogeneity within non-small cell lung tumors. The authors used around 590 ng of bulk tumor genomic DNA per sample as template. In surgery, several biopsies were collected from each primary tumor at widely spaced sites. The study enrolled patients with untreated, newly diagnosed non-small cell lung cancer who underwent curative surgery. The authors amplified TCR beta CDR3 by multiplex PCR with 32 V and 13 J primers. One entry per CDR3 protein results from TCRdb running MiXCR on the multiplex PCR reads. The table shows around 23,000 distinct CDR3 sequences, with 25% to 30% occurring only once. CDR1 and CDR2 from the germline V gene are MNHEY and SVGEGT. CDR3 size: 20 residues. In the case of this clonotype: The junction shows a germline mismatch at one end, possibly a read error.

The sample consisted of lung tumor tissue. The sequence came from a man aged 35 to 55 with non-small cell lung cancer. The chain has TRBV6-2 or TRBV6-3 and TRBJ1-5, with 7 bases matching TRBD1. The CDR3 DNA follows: TGTGCCATCAGTGACCAGGGGAGGGGGCGGACTTCAGGTAGCAATCAGCCCCAGCATTTT. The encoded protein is CAISDQGRGRTSGSNQPQHF.